This T cell receptor beta chain was documented in a study of blood T cell repertoires in COVID-19 (dated by TCRdb to 2020 to 2022). About the study as a whole: Samples from collaborators originated in the United States, Italy and Spain and spanned both the acute and convalescent phases of COVID-19. The dataset comprised deeply sampled blood TCRbeta repertoires from subjects exposed to, actively infected with, or recovered from COVID-19. Where HLA class I and class II types were available, the types were taken from metadata supplied by the sample provider, not from assay-based typing. The sample metadata nearly always contained a de-identified subject ID, COVID-19 status, age in years and sex. Samples were obtained from the ongoing ImmuneRACE study (first 160 participants) and from some 1,300 subjects provided by 6 global collaborators. The repertoires were released in a freely available public database meant as a resource for research on the immune response to SARS-CoV-2. The material from the prospective study consisted of cDNA or gDNA derived from T cells, B-cell-depleted T cells, or PBMCs. Here is what the overall study found, with its caveats: The amount of clinical and demographic metadata varied by source and participant and was provided uncurated.

Regarding this clone: Its antigen target is currently unknown. No base quality information exists; no much larger clone differs at one position.

Counted from cysteine to phenylalanine, this CDR3 has 17 amino acids. The retained sequence is limited to the CDR3, 51 bases, with the frame set at the first base. V is trimmed back by 3 bases and J by 4 bases, and the junction contains 14 bases that no gene match accounts for. The germline V gene encodes CDR1 LGHDT and CDR2 YNNKEL (reference sequence). Samples from volunteer blood donors who had recovered from COVID-19 were contributed by a second Seattle source. Whole blood was collected in K2EDTA tubes by collaborating institutions according to the institutions' own protocols. Collaborator samples were shipped for TCRbeta analysis as frozen whole blood, isolated PBMCs, or DNA extracted from either sample type. TCRbeta CDR3 regions were amplified from genomic DNA using the immunoSEQ Assay, a bias-controlled multiplex PCR. Per the authors' processing: Nucleated cell counts per sample were estimated from amplification of reference gene primers within the assay. To quantify the absolute abundance of each unique TCRbeta CDR3 rearrangement, sequence reads were collapsed and filtered. For each sample, productive Simpson clonality was calculated as the square root of Simpson's diversity index across productive rearrangements. Entries here come from immuneACCESS through TCRdb and include only in-frame sequences with V and J called. Some clones fail to appear in such tables; in the studies checked, an unresolved V gene covers under half of the shortfall, and the cause of the remainder is unknown. V and J calls and clone size are given by that table; D and trimming were obtained from the DNA. The sample includes 200,000 to 250,000 clones, with around 88% observed a single time. Less than 4% of the sample lies in the top ten.

Sequencing input: peripheral blood. Rearrangement joined TRBV3-1 (or the pseudogene TRBV3-2) to TRBJ2-5; TRBD2 agrees with 7 junctional bases. The clonotype comes from a woman younger than 45 who had recovered from COVID-19. This receptor has the CDR3 CASSQETSLFEGETQYF. The nucleotides read TGTGCCAGCAGCCAGGAGACTAGCCTTTTCGAAGGAGAGACCCAGTACTTC.